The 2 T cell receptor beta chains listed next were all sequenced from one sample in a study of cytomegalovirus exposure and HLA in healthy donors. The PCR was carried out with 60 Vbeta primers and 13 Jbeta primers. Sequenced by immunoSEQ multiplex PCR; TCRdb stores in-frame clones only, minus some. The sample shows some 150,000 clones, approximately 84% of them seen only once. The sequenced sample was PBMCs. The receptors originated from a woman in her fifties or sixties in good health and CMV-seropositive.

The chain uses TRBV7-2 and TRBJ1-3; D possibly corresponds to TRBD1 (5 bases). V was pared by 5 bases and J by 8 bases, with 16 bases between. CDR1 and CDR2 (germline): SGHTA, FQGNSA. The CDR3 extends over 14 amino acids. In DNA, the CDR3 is TGTGCCAGCAGCCATGGGACTCGGGGGGACACCATATATTTT. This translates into CASSHGTRGDTIYF. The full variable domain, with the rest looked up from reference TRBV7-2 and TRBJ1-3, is GAGVSQSPSNKVTEKGKDVELRCDPISGHTALYWYRQSLGQGLEFLIYFQGNSAPDKSGLPSDRFSAERTGGSVSTLTIQRTQQEDSAVYLCASSHGTRGDTIYFGEGSWLTVV.

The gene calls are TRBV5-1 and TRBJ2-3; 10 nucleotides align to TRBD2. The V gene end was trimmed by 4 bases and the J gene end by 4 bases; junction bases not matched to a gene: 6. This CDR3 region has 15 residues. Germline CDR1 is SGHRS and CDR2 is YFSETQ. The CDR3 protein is CASSGLAGASDTQYF. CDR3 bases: TGCGCCAGCAGCGGCCTAGCGGGGGCGTCAGATACGCAGTATTTT.